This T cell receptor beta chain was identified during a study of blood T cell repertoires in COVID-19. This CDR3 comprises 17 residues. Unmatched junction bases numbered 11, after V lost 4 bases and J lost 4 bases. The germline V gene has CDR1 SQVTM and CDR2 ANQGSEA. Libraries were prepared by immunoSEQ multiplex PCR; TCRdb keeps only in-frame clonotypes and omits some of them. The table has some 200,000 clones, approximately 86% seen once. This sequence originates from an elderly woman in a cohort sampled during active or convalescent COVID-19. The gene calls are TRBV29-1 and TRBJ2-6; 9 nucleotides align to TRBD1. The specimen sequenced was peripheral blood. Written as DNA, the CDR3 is TGCAGCGTTGGGTACCCGGGACAGGGTTCGGGGGCCAACGTCCTGACTTTC. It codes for CSVGYPGQGSGANVLTF. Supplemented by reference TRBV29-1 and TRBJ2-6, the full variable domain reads SAVISQKPSRDICQRGTSLTIQCQVDSQVTMMFWYRQQPGQSLTLIATANQGSEATYESGFVIDKFPISRPNLTFSTLTVSNMSPEDSSIYLCSVGYPGQGSGANVLTFGAGSRLTVL.